One sample yielded the 14 T cell receptor beta chains listed below, sequenced in a study of T-cell memory formation after mild COVID-19. TCRdb independently ran MiXCR on the 5' RACE reads; one entry per CDR3 protein. The sample lists some 350,000 distinct CDR3 sequences, approximately 15% seen once, with about a fifth in the top ten. The specimen was PBMCs or a T cell subset sorted from them (not recorded which). Source of these receptors: a young man who had mild COVID-19 (a few samples of this study predate the infection). Cell type and time point are not known.

This chain links TRBV5-1 with TRBJ1-6; D not certain. The CDR3 loop spans 13 amino acids. Per the germline V gene, CDR1 is SGHRS and CDR2 is YFSETQ. The V end lost 0 bases, the J end lost 10 bases, and 8 bases lay between the germline ends. The CDR3 loop is CASSLAFRSPLHF. CDR3 nucleotide sequence: TGCGCCAGCAGCTTGGCCTTTCGGTCACCCCTCCACTTT.

The chain links TRBV10-3 to TRBJ2-3; 15 bases are shared with TRBD2. Germline trimming cut 9 bases from V and 5 bases from J; bases unmatched to any gene: 6. The germline CDR1 and CDR2 sequences are ENHRY and SYGVKD. This CDR3 contains 15 residues. Here the CDR3 DNA reads TGTGCCATAAGGACTAGCGGGGGGGCGAAAGATACGCAGTATTTT. It translates to CAIRTSGGAKDTQYF.

The chain couples TRBV6-6 to TRBJ2-5; weak D call: TRBD1 (5 bases). The CDR3 is 13 residues long. Trimming took 5 bases from V and 4 from J, leaving 11 bases between them. Germline assignment: CDR1 MNHNY and CDR2 SVGAGI (reference sequence). As DNA, the CDR3 is TGTGCCAGCAGTCCCAGCAGGGTAGAGACCCAGTACTTC. This gives the protein CASSPSRVETQYF.

The gene calls are TRBV7-9 and TRBJ2-2; D remains ambiguous. Between the trimmed V and J ends, which lost 6 bases and 7 bases, there was a span of 12 bases. Looked up from germline, CDR1 is SEHNR and CDR2 is FQNEAQ (reference sequence). The CDR3 runs to 13 residues. The CDR3 DNA follows: TGTGCCAGCAGGCCTCAGGCGATCGGGGAGCTGTTTTTT. Translated, it gives CASRPQAIGELFF.

The gene calls are TRBV10-1 and TRBJ2-3, with D tentatively TRBD1 or TRBD2 (6 bases each). V lost 6 bases to trimming and J lost 6 bases, with 16 bases between them. CDR3 size: 14 residues. CDR1 and CDR2 (germline): WNHNN, SYGVQD (reference sequence). The chain's CDR3 is CASSAGTTPDTQYF. In DNA, the CDR3 is TGCGCCAGCAGCGCGGGGACAACCCCTGATACGCAGTATTTT.

The CDR3 here is CASSQVVSGANVLTF. The CDR3, as DNA: TGTGCCAGCAGCCAAGTGGTCTCTGGGGCCAACGTCCTGACTTTC. The rearrangement links TRBV3-1 to TRBJ2-6; D is uncertain. V was trimmed by 1 base and J by 0 bases, leaving 4 bases between them. The germline V gene has CDR1 LGHDT and CDR2 YNNKEL (reference sequence). The CDR3 covers 15 residues.

This clonotype has at least ten counts. This chain connects TRBV7-3 to TRBJ1-1; no firm D call. The CDR3 runs 13 residues. The ends were cut back, 2 bases at V and 1 base at J, with 5 bases in the middle. In germline, CDR1 is SGHTA, CDR2 FQGTGA. The CDR3 DNA sequence: TGTGCCAGCAGCTTAGAGGAGAACACTGAAGCTTTCTTT. Translating gives CASSLEENTEAFF.

The V call is TRBV24-1, the J call TRBJ2-5; D possibly matches TRBD1 or TRBD2 (6 bases each). V was pared by 6 bases and J by 1 base, with 11 bases between. The CDR3 has 14 amino acids. From germline, CDR1 is KGHDR and CDR2 SFDVKD. CDR3 in DNA: TGTGCCACCAGTCCCCGGGGGCCCCAAGAGACCCAGTACTTC. Translated: CATSPRGPQETQYF.

This clonotype was observed a few times. V gene TRBV7-2 combines with J gene TRBJ1-5; D unclear. The CDR3 runs 15 residues. The germline CDR1 and CDR2 sequences are SGHTA and FQGNSA. Between the trimmed V and J ends, which lost 1 base and 3 bases, there was a span of 10 bases. The CDR3 spells CASSLDAAPNQPQHF. In DNA form, the CDR3 reads TGTGCCAGCAGCTTAGATGCAGCCCCCAATCAGCCCCAGCATTTT.

V and J are TRBV20-1 and TRBJ1-6; weak D call: TRBD1 (6 bases). CDR3 length: 14 amino acids. Germline CDR1 is DFQATT and CDR2 is SNEGSKA (reference sequence). V was cut by 2 bases and J by 5 bases, with 10 bases left in between. CDR3 DNA sequence: TGCAGTGCTAGAAAACAGGGAAATAATTCACCCCTCCACTTT. Translation: CSARKQGNNSPLHF.

The rearrangement joins TRBV7-2 to TRBJ2-7; 12 bases match TRBD1. V trimming: 4 bases; J trimming: 6 bases; junction bases outside the gene matches: 4. The CDR3 length is 14 residues. The germline V gene has CDR1 SGHTA and CDR2 FQGNSA. The CDR3 sequence is CASSSGTGGSEQYF. In nucleotides, the CDR3 is TGTGCCAGCAGCTCCGGGACAGGGGGCTCCGAGCAGTACTTC.

The chain has TRBV7-9 and TRBJ1-2; D unresolved. Trimming removed 5 bases from V and 8 bases from J, with 15 bases in between. Germline V gene sequence: CDR1 SEHNR, CDR2 FQNEAQ (reference sequence). The CDR3 has 13 residues. CDR3 loop: CASSDDPGGGYTF. CDR3 coding DNA: TGTGCCAGCAGCGACGACCCCGGCGGGGGCTACACCTTC.

This clonotype has a handful of counts. This chain uses TRBV6-5 with TRBJ1-4; D might be TRBD1 (6 bases). Looked up from germline, CDR1 is MNHEY and CDR2 is SVGAGI. The length of the CDR3 is 14 residues. V gave up 2 bases and J gave up 5 bases, with 9 bases separating them. Here the CDR3 DNA reads TGTGCCAGCAGTTACCTAGGACAGAATGAAAAACTGTTTTTT. Amino acids: CASSYLGQNEKLFF.

This clonotype occurred a few times. Written as DNA, the CDR3 is TGTGCCAGCAGCCCTAGCGGGGGGGTTTTCTACAATGAGCAGTTCTTC. Translated, it gives CASSPSGGVFYNEQFF. The rearrangement links TRBV9 to TRBJ2-1; TRBD2 matches 12 bases. Per the germline V gene, CDR1 is SGDLS and CDR2 is YYNGEE. With V trimmed by 4 bases and J by 3 bases, 5 bases remained unmatched. The CDR3 loop spans 16 amino acids.